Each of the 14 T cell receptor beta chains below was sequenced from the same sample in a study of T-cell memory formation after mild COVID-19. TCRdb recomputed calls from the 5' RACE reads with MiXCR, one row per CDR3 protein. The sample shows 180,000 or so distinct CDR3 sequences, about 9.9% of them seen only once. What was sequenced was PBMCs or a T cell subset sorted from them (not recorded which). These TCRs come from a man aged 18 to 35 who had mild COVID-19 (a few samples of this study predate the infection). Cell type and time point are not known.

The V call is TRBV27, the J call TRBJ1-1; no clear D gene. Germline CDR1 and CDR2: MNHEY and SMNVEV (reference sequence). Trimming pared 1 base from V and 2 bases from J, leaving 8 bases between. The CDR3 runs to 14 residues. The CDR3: CASSLLGSNTEAFF. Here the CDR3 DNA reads TGTGCCAGCAGTTTATTGGGGTCTAACACTGAAGCTTTCTTT.

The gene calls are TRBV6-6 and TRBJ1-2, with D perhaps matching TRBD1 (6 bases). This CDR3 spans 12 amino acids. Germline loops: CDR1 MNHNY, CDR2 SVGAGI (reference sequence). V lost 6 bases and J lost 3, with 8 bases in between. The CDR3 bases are TGTGCCAGCAGGGCAGGGGACTATGGCTACACCTTC. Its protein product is CASRAGDYGYTF.

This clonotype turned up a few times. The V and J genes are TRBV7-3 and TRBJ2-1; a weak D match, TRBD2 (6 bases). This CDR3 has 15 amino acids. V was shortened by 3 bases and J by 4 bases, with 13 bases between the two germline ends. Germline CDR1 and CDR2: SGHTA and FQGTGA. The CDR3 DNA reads TGTGCCAGCAGCTTTCGCGGGGCCTTATACAATGAGCAGTTCTTC. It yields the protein CASSFRGALYNEQFF. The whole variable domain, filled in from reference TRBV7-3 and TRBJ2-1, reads GAGVSQTPSNKVTEKGKYVELRCDPISGHTALYWYRQSLGQGPEFLIYFQGTGAADDSGLPNDRFFAVRPEGSVSTLKIQRTERGDSAVYLCASSFRGALYNEQFFGPGTRLTVL.

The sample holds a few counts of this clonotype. DNA of the CDR3: TGCAGCGTTGACACGGGACAGGGTAAGGATGGCTACACCTTC. Protein sequence: CSVDTGQGKDGYTF. This chain links TRBV29-1 with TRBJ1-2; TRBD1 matches 9 bases. In germline, CDR1 is SQVTM, CDR2 ANQGSEA. Trimming cost V 3 bases and J 6 bases; bases outside gene matches: 8. CDR3 size: 14 residues.

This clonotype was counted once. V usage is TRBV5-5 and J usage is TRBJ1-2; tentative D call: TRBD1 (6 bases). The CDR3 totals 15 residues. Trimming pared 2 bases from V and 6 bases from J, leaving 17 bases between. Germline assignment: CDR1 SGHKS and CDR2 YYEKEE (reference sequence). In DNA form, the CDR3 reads TGTGCCAGCAGCTTTGGGGGGGCTGGGATGGATGGCTACACCTTC. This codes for CASSFGGAGMDGYTF.

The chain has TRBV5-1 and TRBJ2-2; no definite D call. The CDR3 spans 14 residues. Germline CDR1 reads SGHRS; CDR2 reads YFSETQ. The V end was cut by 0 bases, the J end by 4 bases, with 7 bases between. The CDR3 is CASSLEVPTGELFF. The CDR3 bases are TGCGCCAGCAGCTTGGAAGTGCCCACCGGGGAGCTGTTTTTT.

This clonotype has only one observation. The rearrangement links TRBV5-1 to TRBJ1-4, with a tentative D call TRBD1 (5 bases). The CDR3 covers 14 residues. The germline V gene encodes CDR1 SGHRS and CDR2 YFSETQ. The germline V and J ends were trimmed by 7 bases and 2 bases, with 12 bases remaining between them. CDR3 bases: TGCGCCAGCCAACCTGGGGCCACTAATGAAAAACTGTTTTTT. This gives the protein CASQPGATNEKLFF.

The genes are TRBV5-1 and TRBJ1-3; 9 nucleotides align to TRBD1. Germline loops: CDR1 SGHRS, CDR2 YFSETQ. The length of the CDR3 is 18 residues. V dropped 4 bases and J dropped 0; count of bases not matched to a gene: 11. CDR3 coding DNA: TGCGCCAGCAGCCCGACCGCGACAGGGGGTAACTCTGGAAACACCATATATTTT. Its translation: CASSPTATGGNSGNTIYF.

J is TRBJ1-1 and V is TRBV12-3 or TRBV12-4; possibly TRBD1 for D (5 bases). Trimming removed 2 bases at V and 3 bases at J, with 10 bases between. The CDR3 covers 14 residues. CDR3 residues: CASSLRGRYTEAFF. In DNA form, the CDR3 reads TGTGCCAGCAGTTTACGGGGGAGGTACACTGAAGCTTTCTTT.

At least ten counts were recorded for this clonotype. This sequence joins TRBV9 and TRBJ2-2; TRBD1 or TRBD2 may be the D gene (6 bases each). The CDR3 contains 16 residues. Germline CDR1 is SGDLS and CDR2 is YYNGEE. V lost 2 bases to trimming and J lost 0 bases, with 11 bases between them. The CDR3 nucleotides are TGTGCCAGCAGCGTTGACGGGGGCGCGAACACCGGGGAGCTGTTTTTT. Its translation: CASSVDGGANTGELFF.

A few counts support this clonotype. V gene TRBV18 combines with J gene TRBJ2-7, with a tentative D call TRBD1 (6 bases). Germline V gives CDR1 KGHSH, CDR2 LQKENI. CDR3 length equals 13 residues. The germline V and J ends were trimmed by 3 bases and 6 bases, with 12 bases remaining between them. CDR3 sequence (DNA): TGTGCCAGCTCACCGCTCCAGGGGAGCGAGCAGTACTTC. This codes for CASSPLQGSEQYF.

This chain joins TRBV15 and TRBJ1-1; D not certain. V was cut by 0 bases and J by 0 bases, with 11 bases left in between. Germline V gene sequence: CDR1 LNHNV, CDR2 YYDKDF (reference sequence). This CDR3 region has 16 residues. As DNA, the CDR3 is TGTGCCACCAGCAGAGATGCTCGGGCCTTGAACACTGAAGCTTTCTTT. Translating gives CATSRDARALNTEAFF.

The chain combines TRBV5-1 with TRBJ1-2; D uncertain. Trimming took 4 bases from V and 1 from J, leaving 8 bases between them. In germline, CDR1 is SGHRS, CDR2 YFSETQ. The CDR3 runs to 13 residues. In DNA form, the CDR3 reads TGCGCCAGCAGCGAAGGGAATAACTATGGCTACACCTTC. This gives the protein CASSEGNNYGYTF. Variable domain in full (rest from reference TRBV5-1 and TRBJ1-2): KAGVTQTPRYLIKTRGQQVTLSCSPISGHRSVSWYQQTPGQGLQFLFEYFSETQRNKGNFPGRFSGRQFSNSRSEMNVSTLELGDSALYLCASSEGNNYGYTFGSGTRLTVV.

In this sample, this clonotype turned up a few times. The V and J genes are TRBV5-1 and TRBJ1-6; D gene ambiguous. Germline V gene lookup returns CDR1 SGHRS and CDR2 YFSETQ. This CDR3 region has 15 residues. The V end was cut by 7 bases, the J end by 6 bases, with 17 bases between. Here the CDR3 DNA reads TGCGCCAGCCGACAAGACCCGAGCTCTAATTCACCCCTCCACTTT. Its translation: CASRQDPSSNSPLHF.